Presented here are 2 T cell receptor beta chains from one specimen sequenced in a study of cytomegalovirus exposure and HLA in healthy donors. The PCR employed 60 Vbeta primers together with 13 Jbeta primers. The data were produced by immunoSEQ multiplex PCR, yet TCRdb's version contains in-frame clones alone and is incomplete. The sample totals 70,000 or so clones; its top ten clones hold roughly 2.3%. Sequenced: PBMCs. These receptors were collected from a female donor in good health and CMV-seropositive.

V gene TRBV28 combines with J gene TRBJ2-7; 7 bases fit TRBD2. The CDR3 sequence is 17 residues long. Per germline, CDR1 MDHEN and CDR2 SYDVKM. J gave up 2 bases and V 2 bases, and 12 bases lay outside the gene matches. The CDR3 loop reads CASSLLAGAGLTYEQYF. Written as DNA, the CDR3 is TGTGCCAGCAGTTTACTGGCGGGAGCGGGGCTGACCTACGAGCAGTACTTC.

This rearrangement joins TRBV19 to TRBJ1-4, with a possible D match to TRBD1 (6 bases). CDR1 is LNHDA, CDR2 SQIVND, per germline (reference sequence). The germline V and J ends were trimmed by 4 bases and 8 bases, with 14 bases remaining between them. The CDR3 length is 14 residues. CDR3 amino acids: CASSKGQGSEKLFF. The CDR3 nucleotides are TGTGCCAGTAGTAAGGGACAAGGGTCGGAAAAACTGTTTTTT. Supplemented by reference TRBV19 and TRBJ1-4, the full variable domain reads DGGITQSPKYLFRKEGQNVTLSCEQNLNHDAMYWYRQDPGQGLRLIYYSQIVNDFQKGDIAEGYSVSREKKESFPLTVTSAQKNPTAFYLCASSKGQGSEKLFFGSGTQLSVL.